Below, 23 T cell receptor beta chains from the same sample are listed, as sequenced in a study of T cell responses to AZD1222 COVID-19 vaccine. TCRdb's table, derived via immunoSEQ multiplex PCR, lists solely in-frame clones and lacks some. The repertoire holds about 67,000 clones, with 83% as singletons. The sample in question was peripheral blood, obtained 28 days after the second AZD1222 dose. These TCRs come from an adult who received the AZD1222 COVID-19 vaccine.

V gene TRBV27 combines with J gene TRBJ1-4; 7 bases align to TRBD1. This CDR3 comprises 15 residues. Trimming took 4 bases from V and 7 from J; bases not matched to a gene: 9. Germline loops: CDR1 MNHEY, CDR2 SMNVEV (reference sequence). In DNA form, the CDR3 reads TGTGCCAGCAGTTCCGTGGACAGGTTGCGTGAAAAACTGTTTTTT. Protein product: CASSSVDRLREKLFF.

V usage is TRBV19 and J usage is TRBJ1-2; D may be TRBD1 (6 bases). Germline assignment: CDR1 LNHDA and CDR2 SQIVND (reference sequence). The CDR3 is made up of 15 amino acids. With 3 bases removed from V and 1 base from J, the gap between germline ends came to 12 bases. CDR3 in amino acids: CASSIPGQDNYGYTF. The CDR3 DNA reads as TGTGCCAGTAGTATCCCGGGACAAGATAACTATGGCTACACCTTC.

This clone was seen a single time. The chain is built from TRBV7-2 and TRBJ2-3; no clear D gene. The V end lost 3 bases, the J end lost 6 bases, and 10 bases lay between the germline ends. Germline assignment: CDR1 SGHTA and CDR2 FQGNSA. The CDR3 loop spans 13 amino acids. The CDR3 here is CASSFTGSDTQYF. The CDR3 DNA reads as TGTGCCAGCAGCTTCACTGGGTCGGATACGCAGTATTTT.

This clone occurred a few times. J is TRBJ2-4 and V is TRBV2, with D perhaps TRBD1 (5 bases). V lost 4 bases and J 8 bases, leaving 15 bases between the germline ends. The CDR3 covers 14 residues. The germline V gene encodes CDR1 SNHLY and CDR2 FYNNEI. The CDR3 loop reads CASSGVRASDIQYF. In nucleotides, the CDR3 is TGTGCCAGCAGTGGGGTCAGGGCCTCGGACATTCAGTACTTC. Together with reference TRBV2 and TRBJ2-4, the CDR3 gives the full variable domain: EPEVTQTPSHQVTQMGQEVILRCVPISNHLYFYWYRQILGQKVEFLVSFYNNEISEKSEIFDDQFSVERPDGSNFTLKIRSTKLEDSAMYFCASSGVRASDIQYFGAGTRLSVL.

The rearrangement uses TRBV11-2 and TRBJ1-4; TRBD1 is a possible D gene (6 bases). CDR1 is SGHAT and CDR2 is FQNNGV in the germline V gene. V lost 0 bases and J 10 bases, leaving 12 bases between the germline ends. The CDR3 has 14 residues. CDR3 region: CASSLDGGLRKLFF. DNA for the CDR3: TGTGCCAGCAGCTTAGATGGGGGCCTTAGAAAACTGTTTTTT. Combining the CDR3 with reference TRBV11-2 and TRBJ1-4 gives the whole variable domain EAGVAQSPRYKIIEKRQSVAFWCNPISGHATLYWYQQILGQGPKLLIQFQNNGVVDDSQLPKDRFSAERLKGVDSTLKIQPAKLEDSAVYLCASSLDGGLRKLFFGSGTQLSVL.

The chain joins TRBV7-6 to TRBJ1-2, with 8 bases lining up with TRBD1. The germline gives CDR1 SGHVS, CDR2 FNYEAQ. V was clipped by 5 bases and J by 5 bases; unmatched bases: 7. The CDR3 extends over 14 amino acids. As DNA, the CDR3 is TGTGCCAGCAGCCCGACAGGGGAGGTTTATGGCTACACCTTC. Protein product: CASSPTGEVYGYTF.

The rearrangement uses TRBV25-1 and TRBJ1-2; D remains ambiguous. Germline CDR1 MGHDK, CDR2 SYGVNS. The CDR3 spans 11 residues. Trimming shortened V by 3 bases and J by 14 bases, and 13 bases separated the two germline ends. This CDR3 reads CASSEEVHTTF. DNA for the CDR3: TGTGCCAGCAGTGAGGAGGTACATACGACCTTC.

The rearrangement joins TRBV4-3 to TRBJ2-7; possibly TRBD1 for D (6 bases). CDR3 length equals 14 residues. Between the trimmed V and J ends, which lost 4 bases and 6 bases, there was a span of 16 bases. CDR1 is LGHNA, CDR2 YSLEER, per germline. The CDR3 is CASSPTGSMVEQYF. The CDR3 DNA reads TGCGCCAGCAGCCCTACAGGGTCAATGGTCGAGCAGTACTTC.

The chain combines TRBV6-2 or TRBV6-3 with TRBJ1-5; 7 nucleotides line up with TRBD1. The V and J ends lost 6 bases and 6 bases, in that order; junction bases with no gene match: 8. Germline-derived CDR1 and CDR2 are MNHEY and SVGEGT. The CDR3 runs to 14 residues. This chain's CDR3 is CASSLSGGRQPQHF. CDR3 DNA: TGTGCCAGCAGCCTTTCAGGGGGTCGTCAGCCCCAGCATTTT.

The CDR3 reads CASSPIGWAGGYGYTF. The CDR3 DNA reads TGTGCCAGCAGTCCGATTGGGTGGGCGGGGGGCTATGGCTACACCTTC. This chain connects TRBV28 to TRBJ1-2, with a possible D match to TRBD1 (5 bases). CDR3 length: 16 residues. CDR1 MDHEN and CDR2 SYDVKM come from the germline V gene. V lost 5 bases to trimming and J lost 4 bases, with 20 bases between them.

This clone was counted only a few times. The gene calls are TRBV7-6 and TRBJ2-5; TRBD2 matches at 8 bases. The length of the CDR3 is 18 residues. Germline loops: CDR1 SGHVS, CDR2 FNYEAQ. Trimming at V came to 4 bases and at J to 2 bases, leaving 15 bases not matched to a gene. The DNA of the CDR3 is TGTGCCAGCAGCTCGGGACCCTCCGGGGGGGCGGCTCAAGAGACCCAGTACTTC. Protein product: CASSSGPSGGAAQETQYF.

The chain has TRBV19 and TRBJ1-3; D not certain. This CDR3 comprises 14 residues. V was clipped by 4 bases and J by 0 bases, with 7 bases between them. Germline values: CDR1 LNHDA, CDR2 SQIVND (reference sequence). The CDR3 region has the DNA TGTGCCAGTAGTAGCGGAACCTCTGGAAACACCATATATTTT. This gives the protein CASSSGTSGNTIYF.

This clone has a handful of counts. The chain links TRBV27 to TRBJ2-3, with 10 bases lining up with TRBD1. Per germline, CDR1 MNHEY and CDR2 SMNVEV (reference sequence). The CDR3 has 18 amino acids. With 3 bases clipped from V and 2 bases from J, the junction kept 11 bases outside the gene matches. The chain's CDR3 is CASSFRPLTGGLTDTQYF. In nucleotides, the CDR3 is TGTGCCAGCAGTTTCCGACCCCTGACAGGGGGCCTCACAGATACGCAGTATTTT.

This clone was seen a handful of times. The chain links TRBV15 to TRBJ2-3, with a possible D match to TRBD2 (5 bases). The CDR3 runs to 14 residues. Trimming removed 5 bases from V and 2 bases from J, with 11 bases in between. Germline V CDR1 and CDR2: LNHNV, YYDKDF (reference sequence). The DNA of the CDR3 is TGTGCCACCAGCCTTGGGAGCCCCACAGATACGCAGTATTTT. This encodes CATSLGSPTDTQYF.

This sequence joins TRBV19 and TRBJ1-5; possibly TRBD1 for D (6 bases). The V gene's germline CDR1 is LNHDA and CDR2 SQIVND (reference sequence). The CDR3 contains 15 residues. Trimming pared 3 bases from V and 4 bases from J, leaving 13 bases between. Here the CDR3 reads CASSITGGYNQPQHF. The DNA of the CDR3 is TGTGCCAGTAGTATTACTGGGGGCTATAATCAGCCCCAGCATTTT.

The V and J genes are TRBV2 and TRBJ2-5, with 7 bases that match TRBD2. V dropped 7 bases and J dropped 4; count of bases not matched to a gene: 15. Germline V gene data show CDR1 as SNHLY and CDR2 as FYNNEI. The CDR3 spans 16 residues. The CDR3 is CASTTPTSETPETQYF. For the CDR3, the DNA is TGTGCCAGCACTACCCCTACTAGCGAAACTCCAGAGACCCAGTACTTC.

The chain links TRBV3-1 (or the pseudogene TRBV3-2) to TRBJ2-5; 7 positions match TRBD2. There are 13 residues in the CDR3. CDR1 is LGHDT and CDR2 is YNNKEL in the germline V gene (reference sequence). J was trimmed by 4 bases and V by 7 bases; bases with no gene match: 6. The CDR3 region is CASNIRGGETQYF. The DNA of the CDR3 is TGTGCCAGCAACATTCGCGGGGGAGAGACCCAGTACTTC.

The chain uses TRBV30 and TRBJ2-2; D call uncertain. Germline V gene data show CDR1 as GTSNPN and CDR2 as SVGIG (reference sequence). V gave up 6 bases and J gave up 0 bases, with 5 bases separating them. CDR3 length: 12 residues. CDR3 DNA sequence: TGTGCCTGCCAACCGAACACCGGGGAGCTGTTTTTT. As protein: CACQPNTGELFF. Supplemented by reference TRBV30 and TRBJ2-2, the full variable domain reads SQTIHQWPATLVQPVGSPLSLECTVEGTSNPNLYWYRQAAGRGLQLLFYSVGIGQISSEVPQNLSASRPQDRQFILSSKKLLLSDSGFYLCACQPNTGELFFGEGSRLTVL.

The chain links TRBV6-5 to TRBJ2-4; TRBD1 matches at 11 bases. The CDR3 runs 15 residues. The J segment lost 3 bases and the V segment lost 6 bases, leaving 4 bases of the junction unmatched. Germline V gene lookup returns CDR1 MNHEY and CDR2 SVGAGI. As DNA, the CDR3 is TGTGCCAGCAGCCGGGACAGGGGGAGCAAAAACATTCAGTACTTC. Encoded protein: CASSRDRGSKNIQYF.

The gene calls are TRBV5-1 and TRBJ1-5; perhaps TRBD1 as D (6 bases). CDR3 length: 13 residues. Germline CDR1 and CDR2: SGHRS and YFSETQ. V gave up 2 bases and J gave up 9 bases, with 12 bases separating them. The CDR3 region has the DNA TGCGCCAGCAGCTTAGGGGGGCCAGGGCCCCAGCATTTT. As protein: CASSLGGPGPQHF.

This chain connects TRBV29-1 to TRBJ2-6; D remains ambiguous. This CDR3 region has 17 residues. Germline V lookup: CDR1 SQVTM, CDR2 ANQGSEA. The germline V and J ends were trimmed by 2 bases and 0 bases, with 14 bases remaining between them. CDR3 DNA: TGCAGCGTTGAAAGGGATCGATTTAACTCTGGGGCCAACGTCCTGACTTTC. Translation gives CSVERDRFNSGANVLTF.

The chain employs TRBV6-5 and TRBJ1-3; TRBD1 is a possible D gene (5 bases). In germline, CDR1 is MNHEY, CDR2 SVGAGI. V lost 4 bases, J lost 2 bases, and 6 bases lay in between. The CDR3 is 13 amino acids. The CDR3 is CASSLGAGNTIYF. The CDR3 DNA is TGTGCCAGCAGTTTAGGGGCTGGAAACACCATATATTTT.

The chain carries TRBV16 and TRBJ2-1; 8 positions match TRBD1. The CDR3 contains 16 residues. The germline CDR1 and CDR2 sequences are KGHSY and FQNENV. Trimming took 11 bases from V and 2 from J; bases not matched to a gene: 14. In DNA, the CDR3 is TGTGCCCGCCCCCCCCCGCCAGGGGGCCCCTACAATGAGCAGTTCTTC. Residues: CARPPPPGGPYNEQFF.